Listed below are T cell receptor beta chains from one sample, sequenced in a study of blood T cell repertoires in COVID-19. Using immunoSEQ multiplex PCR, the repertoire was profiled, and TCRdb retains in-frame clones only, with some absent. The repertoire holds about 240,000 clones, with 86% as singletons. What was sequenced was PBMCs or T cells enriched from blood (not recorded which). All receptors derive from a woman between 40 and 50 years old with acute COVID-19. Each CDR3 is given with its conserved first and last residue. The D gene is left open where the match is weak. Expanded clones are given a class, and other clones once, few, many or no size at all.

clone size | CDR3 length | J gene | D gene | V gene | CDR3 protein | CDR3 DNA
. | 15 | TRBJ2-7 | . | TRBV5-1 | CASSPTAGKVYEQYF | TGCGCCAGCAGCCCGACCGCGGGGAAGGTGTACGAGCAGTACTTC
. | 14 | TRBJ2-2 | TRBD1 | TRBV3-1/TRBV3-2 | CASSLTGGNGELFF | TGTGCCAGCAGCTTGACAGGGGGCAACGGGGAGCTGTTTTTT
. | 12 | TRBJ2-3 | . | TRBV3-1/TRBV3-2 | CASSRGGDTQYF | TGTGCCAGCAGCCGGGGAGGAGATACGCAGTATTTT
. | 13 | TRBJ2-1 | . | TRBV27 | CASSLRVRSEQFF | TGTGCCAGCAGTCTCAGGGTTCGGAGTGAGCAGTTCTTC
. | 19 | TRBJ2-2 | TRBD2 | TRBV18 | CASSPPGLAGGPRIGELFF | TGTGCCAGCTCACCACCGGGACTAGCGGGAGGGCCGCGAATCGGGGAGCTGTTTTTT
. | 17 | TRBJ2-1 | . | TRBV30 | CALEDPAVDYFYNEQFF | TGTGCCCTGGAGGACCCAGCGGTGGACTACTTCTACAATGAGCAGTTCTTC
. | 17 | TRBJ1-5 | TRBD1 | TRBV7-8 | CASSLGGTGASNQPQHF | TGTGCCAGCAGCTTAGGGGGCACAGGGGCGAGCAATCAGCCCCAGCATTTT
. | 14 | TRBJ1-2 | . | TRBV27 | CASSLQGPNYGYTF | TGTGCCAGCAGTTTACAGGGCCCTAACTATGGCTACACCTTC
. | 13 | TRBJ1-2 | . | TRBV18 | CASSAAGNYGYTF | TGTGCCAGCTCGGCGGCGGGGAACTATGGCTACACCTTC
. | 13 | TRBJ2-5 | . | TRBV19 | CASSSLDLETQYF | TGTGCCAGTAGCAGCCTGGACTTGGAGACCCAGTACTTC
. | 13 | TRBJ1-2 | . | TRBV30 | CAWSVSVTYGYTF | TGTGCCTGGAGTGTCTCAGTAACATATGGCTACACCTTC
once | 13 | TRBJ1-3 | . | TRBV2 | CASRGASGNTIYF | TGTGCCAGCCGGGGGGCCTCTGGAAACACCATATATTTT
. | 15 | TRBJ1-1 | . | TRBV11-3 | CASSHSMWRNTEAFF | TGTGCCAGCAGCCACTCCATGTGGAGGAACACTGAAGCTTTCTTT
. | 13 | TRBJ1-2 | TRBD1 | TRBV28 | CASSPTGRDGYTF | TGTGCCAGCAGCCCGACAGGGCGGGATGGCTACACCTTC
. | 16 | TRBJ1-5 | TRBD1 | TRBV6-5 | CASSSLRTGDNQPQHF | TGTGCCAGCAGTTCGCTAAGGACAGGAGACAATCAGCCCCAGCATTTT
many | 14 | TRBJ1-5 | TRBD1 | TRBV6-5 | CASSKRQGSQPQHF | TGTGCCAGCAGTAAACGACAGGGGAGCCAGCCCCAGCATTTT
. | 15 | TRBJ1-4 | . | TRBV4-1 | CASSQTPGRDEKLFF | TGCGCCAGCAGCCAAACCCCGGGGAGGGATGAAAAACTGTTTTTT
. | 14 | TRBJ2-3 | . | TRBV3-1/TRBV3-2 | CASSQGVGGDTQYF | TGTGCCAGCAGCCAAGGCGTAGGGGGAGATACGCAGTATTTT
. | 16 | TRBJ2-5 | TRBD1 | TRBV24-1 | CATGGGNRDRQETQYF | TGTGCCACCGGAGGGGGGAACCGGGACAGGCAAGAGACCCAGTACTTC
. | 16 | TRBJ2-7 | TRBD2 | TRBV7-8 | CASSPLGRVSSYEQYF | TGTGCCAGCAGCCCCCTCGGGAGGGTTTCCTCCTACGAGCAGTACTTC
. | 15 | TRBJ1-2 | TRBD1 | TRBV30 | CAFPGNTGGDYGYTF | TGTGCCTTCCCGGGCAACACAGGGGGCGATTATGGCTACACCTTC
. | 15 | TRBJ2-5 | TRBD1 | TRBV10-2 | CASSGTGGIQETQYF | TGCGCCAGCAGTGGAACAGGGGGAATTCAAGAGACCCAGTACTTC
. | 16 | TRBJ2-2 | TRBD2 | TRBV5-1 | CASSLAGREVGGELFF | TGCGCCAGCAGCTTGGCCGGTCGGGAGGTTGGCGGGGAGCTGTTTTTT
. | 14 | TRBJ1-3 | TRBD1 | TRBV9 | CASERGDRGNTIYF | TGTGCCAGCGAAAGAGGGGACAGGGGAAACACCATATATTTT
. | 15 | TRBJ2-5 | . | TRBV9 | CASSLLSSWQETQYF | TGTGCCAGCAGCCTACTGTCTAGTTGGCAAGAGACCCAGTACTTC
. | 15 | TRBJ1-2 | . | TRBV3-1/TRBV3-2 | CASSRALGGFGGYTF | TGTGCCAGCAGCCGAGCTCTTGGCGGCTTCGGAGGCTACACCTTC
once | 14 | TRBJ2-1 | . | TRBV4-2 | CASSQVGGGNEQFF | TGTGCCAGCAGCCAAGTTGGCGGTGGGAATGAGCAGTTCTTC
. | 14 | TRBJ2-1 | . | TRBV6-6 | CASRAEGSYNEQFF | TGTGCCAGCAGAGCGGAGGGGTCCTACAATGAGCAGTTCTTC
. | 14 | TRBJ2-7 | . | TRBV3-1/TRBV3-2 | CASSLGREAYEQYF | TGTGCCAGCAGCCTCGGTAGAGAAGCCTACGAGCAGTACTTC
few | 15 | TRBJ2-7 | TRBD2 | TRBV25-1 | CASTSSIAGAHEQYF | TGTGCCAGCACCTCCTCTATAGCGGGGGCCCACGAGCAGTACTTC
. | 14 | TRBJ1-2 | . | TRBV4-1 | CATSYTGTTSGYTF | TGCGCCACCTCCTACACAGGGACGACGAGCGGCTACACCTTC
. | 14 | TRBJ2-7 | . | TRBV10-2 | CASSESSDTYEQYF | TGCGCCAGCAGTGAATCAAGCGATACCTACGAGCAGTACTTC
. | 16 | TRBJ2-2 | . | TRBV9 | CASSVSRGEATGELFF | TGTGCCAGCAGCGTGAGTCGCGGAGAAGCCACCGGGGAGCTGTTTTTT
. | 12 | TRBJ1-3 | TRBD1 | TRBV13 | CASRTGGNTIYF | TGTGCCAGCCGGACAGGTGGAAACACCATATATTTT
. | 16 | TRBJ2-1 | TRBD2 | TRBV4-2 | CASSQDTSGPYNEQFF | TGTGCCAGCAGCCAAGATACTAGCGGGCCCTACAATGAGCAGTTCTTC
. | 15 | TRBJ1-6 | . | TRBV4-1 | CASSQHGTIEGALHF | TGCGCCAGCAGCCAACACGGGACAATCGAAGGGGCCCTCCACTTT
. | 15 | TRBJ2-5 | TRBD2 | TRBV7-2 | CASSLAGTRQETQYF | TGTGCCAGCAGCTTAGCCGGGACTAGGCAAGAGACCCAGTACTTC
many | 13 | TRBJ2-7 | . | TRBV5-1 | CASTGDNLEEQYF | TGCGCCAGCACGGGGGATAACTTAGAGGAGCAGTACTTC
. | 15 | TRBJ2-2 | TRBD2 | TRBV19 | CASSIGRERSGELFF | TGTGCCAGTAGTATCGGGCGGGAGAGGTCCGGGGAGCTGTTTTTT
once | 15 | TRBJ1-6 | . | TRBV5-8 | CASSPDSSYNSPLHF | TGTGCCAGCAGCCCCGACAGCTCCTATAATTCACCCCTCCACTTT
. | 16 | TRBJ1-6 | TRBD1 | TRBV5-4 | CASSLRTGGYNSPLHF | TGTGCCAGCAGCTTGAGGACAGGGGGTTATAATTCACCCCTCCACTTT
. | 13 | TRBJ1-1 | TRBD1 | TRBV6-5 | CASRQGQGPEAFF | TGTGCCAGCCGCCAAGGACAGGGCCCTGAAGCTTTCTTT
. | 17 | TRBJ2-5 | TRBD2 | TRBV11-3 | CASSVGSGRDLQETQYF | TGTGCCAGCAGCGTCGGATCAGGGAGGGACCTCCAAGAGACCCAGTACTTC
few | 15 | TRBJ2-1 | TRBD2 | TRBV27 | CASSFSGTSGNEQFF | TGTGCCAGCAGTTTCTCCGGGACTAGCGGGAATGAGCAGTTCTTC
. | 13 | TRBJ2-7 | . | TRBV5-1 | CASRAGTIYEQYF | TGCGCCAGCAGGGCGGGGACGATCTACGAGCAGTACTTC
. | 14 | TRBJ1-1 | . | TRBV11-2 | CASSPRTQNTEAFF | TGTGCCAGCAGCCCGAGGACTCAGAACACTGAAGCTTTCTTT
. | 11 | TRBJ1-6 | . | TRBV20-1 | CSARAGSPLHF | TGCAGTGCTAGAGCAGGTTCACCCCTCCACTTT